Given below is one TCR beta chain in context. Trimming took off 4 bases at V and 5 bases at J, with 15 bases between the two ends. CDR3 length: 15 residues. Germline CDR1 reads LGHNA; CDR2 reads YNFKEQ. The authors' processing: Using reference gene primer amplification, nucleated cell counts were estimated. Repertoires were generated with immunoSEQ multiplex PCR, while TCRdb's copy carries only in-frame clones and drops some. The V and J calls and the clone size are those of that table, but D and trimming were determined from the DNA. The sample includes 310,000 or so clones, about 88% of them seen just once. The record originates from a study of blood T cell repertoires in COVID-19. As for the study in general: The study drew acute and convalescent COVID-19 samples from the United States, Italy and Spain. Sources were T cells, B-cell-depleted T cells, or PBMCs; the material itself was cDNA or gDNA.

The TCR originated in a man aged 70-80 years with acute or convalescent COVID-19. The sequencing input was peripheral blood. The gene calls are TRBV4-2 and TRBJ1-5, with D perhaps matching TRBD1 (6 bases). The CDR3 DNA sequence: TGTGCCAGCAGCCTCAATGGGGGCAGCGATCAGCCCCAGCATTTT. It translates to CASSLNGGSDQPQHF.